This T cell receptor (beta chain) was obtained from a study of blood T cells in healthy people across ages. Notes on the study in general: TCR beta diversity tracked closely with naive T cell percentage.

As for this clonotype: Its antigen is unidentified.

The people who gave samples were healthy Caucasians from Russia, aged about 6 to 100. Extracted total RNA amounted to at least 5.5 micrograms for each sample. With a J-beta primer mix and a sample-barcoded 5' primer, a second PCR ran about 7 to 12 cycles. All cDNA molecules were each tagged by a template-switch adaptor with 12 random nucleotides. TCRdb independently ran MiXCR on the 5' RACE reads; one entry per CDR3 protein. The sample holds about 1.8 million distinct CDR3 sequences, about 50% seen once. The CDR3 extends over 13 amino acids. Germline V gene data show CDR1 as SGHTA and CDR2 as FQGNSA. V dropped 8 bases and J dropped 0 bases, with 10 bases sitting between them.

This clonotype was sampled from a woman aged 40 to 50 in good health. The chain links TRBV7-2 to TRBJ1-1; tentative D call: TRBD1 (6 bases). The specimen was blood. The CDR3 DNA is TGTGCCAGCGGCGACAGGCTGAACACTGAAGCTTTCTTT. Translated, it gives CASGDRLNTEAFF.